This T cell receptor (beta chain) was identified during a study of T cell repertoires in cytomegalovirus infection. Broader study findings: Of the TCR beta families, the public ones yielded a cumulative frequency that identified carriers of CMV plus the relevant HLA.

TCRdb used MiXCR to reprocess the reads, holding one entry per CDR3 protein. The table has over 55,000 distinct CDR3 sequences, around 21% seen once. This clonotype was counted a few times. Its antigen is undetermined. Germline V lookup: CDR1 SGHTA, CDR2 FQGNSA. The CDR3 is 17 amino acids. V shed 4 bases and J shed 0 bases, with 13 bases lying between them. This chain joins TRBV7-2 and TRBJ1-6, with a weak D call TRBD1 (5 bases). This clonotype originated in a human donor in good health (CMV status not recorded). Some clones in this sample may be carry-over from other donors' samples. Sequencing was performed on CD8+ T cells from cultured PBMCs, taken from culture after CMV antigen stimulation. CDR3 DNA sequence: TGTGCCAGCAGCTCAGGGACTTTGAGCTCCTATAATTCACCCCTCCACTTT. Translation: CASSSGTLSSYNSPLHF.